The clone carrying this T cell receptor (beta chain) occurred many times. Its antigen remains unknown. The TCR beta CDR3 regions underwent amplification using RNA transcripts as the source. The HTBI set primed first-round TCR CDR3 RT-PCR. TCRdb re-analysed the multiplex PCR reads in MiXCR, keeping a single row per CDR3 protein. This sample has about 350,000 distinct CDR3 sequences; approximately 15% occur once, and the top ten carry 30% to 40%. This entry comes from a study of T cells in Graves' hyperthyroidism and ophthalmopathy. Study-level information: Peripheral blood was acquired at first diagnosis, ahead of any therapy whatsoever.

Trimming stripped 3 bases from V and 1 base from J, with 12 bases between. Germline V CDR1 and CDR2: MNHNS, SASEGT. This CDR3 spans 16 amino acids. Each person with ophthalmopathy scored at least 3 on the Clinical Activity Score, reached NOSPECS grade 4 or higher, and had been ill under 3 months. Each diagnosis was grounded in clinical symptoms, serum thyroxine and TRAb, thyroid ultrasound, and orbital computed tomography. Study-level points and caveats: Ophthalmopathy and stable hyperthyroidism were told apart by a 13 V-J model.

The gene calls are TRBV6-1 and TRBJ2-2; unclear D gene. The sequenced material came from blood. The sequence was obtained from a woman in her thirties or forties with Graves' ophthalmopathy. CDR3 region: CASSDWSEQNTGELFF. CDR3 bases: TGTGCCAGCAGTGATTGGTCAGAGCAGAACACCGGGGAGCTGTTTTTT.